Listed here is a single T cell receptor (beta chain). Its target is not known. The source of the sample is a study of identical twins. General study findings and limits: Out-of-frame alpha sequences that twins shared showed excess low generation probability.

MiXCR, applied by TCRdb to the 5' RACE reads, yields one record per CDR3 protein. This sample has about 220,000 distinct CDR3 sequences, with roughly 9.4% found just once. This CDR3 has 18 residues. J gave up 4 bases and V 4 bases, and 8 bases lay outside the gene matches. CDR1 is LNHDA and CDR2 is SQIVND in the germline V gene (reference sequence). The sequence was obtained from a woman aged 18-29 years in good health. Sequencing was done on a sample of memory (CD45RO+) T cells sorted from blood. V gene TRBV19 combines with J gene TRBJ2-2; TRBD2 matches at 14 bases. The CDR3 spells CASSKRTSGGQPTGELFF. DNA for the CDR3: TGTGCCAGTAGTAAAAGGACTAGCGGGGGGCAGCCCACCGGGGAGCTGTTTTTT.